These T cell receptor beta chains were read from a single sample in a study of beta chain features in type 1 diabetes. Clones were read by immunoSEQ multiplex PCR, and TCRdb kept only the in-frame ones, dropping some. Among about 700,000 clones, 13% were seen once, and the ten largest hold about 0.02%. The specimen sequenced was naive CD4+ T cells from blood. Source of these receptors: a young man with type 1 diabetes. The CDR3 runs from the conserved cysteine through the conserved F or W. D genes are given only for firm matches. Expanded clones get a size class; other rows say once, few or many, or leave the size out.

clone_size: few; v_call: TRBV29-1; d_call: TRBD1; j_call: TRBJ2-5; cdr3_nt: TGCAGCGTTTCCGGGACAGGGGAAGAGACCCAGTACTTC; cdr3_aa: CSVSGTGEETQYF
clone_size: few; v_call: TRBV30; d_call: .; j_call: TRBJ1-1; cdr3_nt: TGTGCCTGGACCCGTTTGCCGACAGAAGACACTGAAGCTTTCTTT; cdr3_aa: CAWTRLPTEDTEAFF
clone_size: .; v_call: TRBV30; d_call: TRBD2; j_call: TRBJ2-1; cdr3_nt: TGTGCCTCCCTACCCGGGGGGATAAATGAGCAGTTCTTC; cdr3_aa: CASLPGGINEQFF
clone_size: .; v_call: TRBV5-1; d_call: TRBD1; j_call: TRBJ2-3; cdr3_nt: TGCGCCAGCAGCCTACAGGGGGAGGCTAGCACAGATACGCAGTATTTT; cdr3_aa: CASSLQGEASTDTQYF
clone_size: few; v_call: TRBV5-6; d_call: .; j_call: TRBJ2-3; cdr3_nt: TGTGCCAGCAGCTTCGAGGGGGGCACAGATACGCAGTATTTT; cdr3_aa: CASSFEGGTDTQYF
clone_size: .; v_call: TRBV5-1; d_call: TRBD1; j_call: TRBJ2-7; cdr3_nt: TGCGCCAGCAGCCAAAGGACAGGGGAGGGCTACGAGCAGTACTTC; cdr3_aa: CASSQRTGEGYEQYF
clone_size: few; v_call: TRBV4-1; d_call: .; j_call: TRBJ1-1; cdr3_nt: TGCGCCAGCAGCCAAGTCCCGGGCCCGCTAGGGGCTGAAGCTTTCTTT; cdr3_aa: CASSQVPGPLGAEAFF
clone_size: few; v_call: TRBV4-1; d_call: .; j_call: TRBJ2-3; cdr3_nt: TGTGCCAGCAGTCACTACGGCACAGATACGCAGTATTTT; cdr3_aa: CASSHYGTDTQYF
clone_size: few; v_call: TRBV11-3; d_call: TRBD2; j_call: TRBJ2-1; cdr3_nt: TGTGCCAGCAGCTTATACTGGTTGGGGACTAGCGGGGACTCCTACAATGAGCAGTTCTTC; cdr3_aa: CASSLYWLGTSGDSYNEQFF
clone_size: .; v_call: TRBV4-2; d_call: .; j_call: TRBJ1-2; cdr3_nt: TGTGCCAGCAGCCAAGATTCTGGCTATGGCTACACCTTC; cdr3_aa: CASSQDSGYGYTF
clone_size: few; v_call: TRBV30; d_call: TRBD1; j_call: TRBJ1-4; cdr3_nt: TGTGCCTGGAGCGTGGGACAGGGGGCGTATGAAAAACTGTTTTTT; cdr3_aa: CAWSVGQGAYEKLFF
clone_size: .; v_call: TRBV11-3; d_call: .; j_call: TRBJ1-1; cdr3_nt: TGTGCCAGCAGCTTACATCCGGGCACTGAAGCTTTCTTT; cdr3_aa: CASSLHPGTEAFF
clone_size: few; v_call: TRBV29-1; d_call: .; j_call: TRBJ1-4; cdr3_nt: TGCAGCGTTGTACTGGTGGGTGAAAAACTGTTTTTT; cdr3_aa: CSVVLVGEKLFF
clone_size: .; v_call: TRBV4-1; d_call: .; j_call: TRBJ1-2; cdr3_nt: TGCGCCAGCAGCCACTTCCCGAAGGGGGGGGACTATGGCTACACCTTC; cdr3_aa: CASSHFPKGGDYGYTF
clone_size: .; v_call: TRBV30; d_call: TRBD1; j_call: TRBJ1-3; cdr3_nt: TGTGCCTCGGACAGGGGTGACACCATATATTTT; cdr3_aa: CASDRGDTIYF
clone_size: few; v_call: TRBV18; d_call: .; j_call: TRBJ1-1; cdr3_nt: TGTGCCAGCTCACCAAGAAGGGATAGAGAGTCCACTGAAGCTTTCTTT; cdr3_aa: CASSPRRDRESTEAFF
clone_size: .; v_call: TRBV5-6; d_call: .; j_call: TRBJ2-5; cdr3_nt: TGTGCCAGCAGCACCCCACCCGCGGGACCCTTCCAAGAGACCCAGTACTTC; cdr3_aa: CASSTPPAGPFQETQYF
clone_size: few; v_call: TRBV7-9; d_call: TRBD2; j_call: TRBJ2-5; cdr3_nt: TGTGCCAGCTGCGTCGGACTAGCGGGAAGAGAGACCCAGTACTTC; cdr3_aa: CASCVGLAGRETQYF
clone_size: few; v_call: TRBV27; d_call: TRBD1; j_call: TRBJ2-1; cdr3_nt: TGTGCCAGCAGGGGACAGGTTTACAATGAGCAGTTCTTC; cdr3_aa: CASRGQVYNEQFF
clone_size: few; v_call: TRBV7-9; d_call: .; j_call: TRBJ1-1; cdr3_nt: TGTGCCAGCAGCGCTACGGGGGGTAAGGCTTTCTTT; cdr3_aa: CASSATGGKAFF
clone_size: .; v_call: TRBV27; d_call: .; j_call: TRBJ2-3; cdr3_nt: TGTGCCAGCAGTTTTACAGGGACCGATACGCAGTATTTT; cdr3_aa: CASSFTGTDTQYF
clone_size: .; v_call: TRBV5-1; d_call: TRBD1; j_call: TRBJ1-2; cdr3_nt: TGCGCCAGCAGCATGACAGGGTCCGGCTACACCTTC; cdr3_aa: CASSMTGSGYTF
clone_size: few; v_call: TRBV30; d_call: .; j_call: TRBJ1-5; cdr3_nt: TGTGCCTGGAGTGTACAGACCAATCAGCCCCAGCATTTT; cdr3_aa: CAWSVQTNQPQHF
clone_size: few; v_call: TRBV18; d_call: .; j_call: TRBJ2-2; cdr3_nt: TGTGCCTTCAGGAGGGATGCCACCGGGGAGCTGTTTTTT; cdr3_aa: CAFRRDATGELFF
clone_size: .; v_call: TRBV5-6; d_call: .; j_call: TRBJ2-1; cdr3_nt: TGTGCCAGCAGCTTGGCGGGGCAGGGGACGGTGGTCGAGCAGTTCTTC; cdr3_aa: CASSLAGQGTVVEQFF
clone_size: .; v_call: TRBV4-1; d_call: .; j_call: TRBJ1-2; cdr3_nt: TGCGCCAGCAGCCAAGGCGAAGCTGGGGGCTACTATGGCTACACCTTC; cdr3_aa: CASSQGEAGGYYGYTF
clone_size: few; v_call: TRBV18; d_call: .; j_call: TRBJ2-5; cdr3_nt: TGTGCCAGCTCACCGAGGGGGACACAAGAGACCCAGTACTTC; cdr3_aa: CASSPRGTQETQYF
clone_size: .; v_call: TRBV11-2; d_call: .; j_call: TRBJ2-1; cdr3_nt: TGTGCCAGCAGCTTATCGAGCGGGCCCGAGGCAAATGAGCAGTTCTTC; cdr3_aa: CASSLSSGPEANEQFF
clone_size: .; v_call: TRBV10-3; d_call: .; j_call: TRBJ1-6; cdr3_nt: TGTGCCACCACAGACCGGGAGGTCAATTCACCCCTCCACTTT; cdr3_aa: CATTDREVNSPLHF
clone_size: .; v_call: TRBV15; d_call: .; j_call: TRBJ2-7; cdr3_nt: TGTGCCACCAGCAGACTGAACAGCGACCCCCACGAGCAGTACTTC; cdr3_aa: CATSRLNSDPHEQYF
clone_size: few; v_call: TRBV7-9; d_call: .; j_call: TRBJ1-3; cdr3_nt: TGTGCCAGCAGCTTACAACAGCGAAACACCATATATTTT; cdr3_aa: CASSLQQRNTIYF
clone_size: .; v_call: TRBV9; d_call: .; j_call: TRBJ2-1; cdr3_nt: TGTGCCAGCAGCTTCAGGGCCCAACTACACAATGAGCAGTTCTTC; cdr3_aa: CASSFRAQLHNEQFF
clone_size: few; v_call: TRBV7-6; d_call: .; j_call: TRBJ2-1; cdr3_nt: TGTGCCAGCAGCCCCTCCAATGAGCAGTTCTTC; cdr3_aa: CASSPSNEQFF
clone_size: .; v_call: TRBV5-4; d_call: .; j_call: TRBJ2-5; cdr3_nt: TGTGCCAGCAGCTTTCATGAGGGTAACCAAGAGACCCAGTACTTC; cdr3_aa: CASSFHEGNQETQYF
clone_size: .; v_call: TRBV2; d_call: .; j_call: TRBJ2-5; cdr3_nt: TGTGCCAGAACAGGGAGAATGGACCAAGAGACCCAGTACTTC; cdr3_aa: CARTGRMDQETQYF
clone_size: few; v_call: TRBV20-1; d_call: .; j_call: TRBJ2-5; cdr3_nt: TGCAGTGTAGAGACCCAGTACTTC; cdr3_aa: CSVETQYF
clone_size: .; v_call: TRBV4-1; d_call: TRBD1; j_call: TRBJ2-2; cdr3_nt: TGCGCCAGCAGCCAGGACAGGGGCACCGGGGAGCTGTTTTTT; cdr3_aa: CASSQDRGTGELFF
clone_size: few; v_call: TRBV5-1; d_call: .; j_call: TRBJ2-5; cdr3_nt: TGCGCCAGCAGCCAATACTCCGGGGACTCCCGAGAGACCCAGTACTTC; cdr3_aa: CASSQYSGDSRETQYF
clone_size: .; v_call: TRBV6-1; d_call: .; j_call: TRBJ1-5; cdr3_nt: TGTGCCAGCAAAGCAGGGTGGGGGACGGACCAGCCCCAGCATTTT; cdr3_aa: CASKAGWGTDQPQHF
clone_size: .; v_call: TRBV6-5; d_call: .; j_call: TRBJ2-5; cdr3_nt: TGTGCCAGCAGTTACTCGATCTTCGGGGCAGAGACCCAGTACTTC; cdr3_aa: CASSYSIFGAETQYF
clone_size: .; v_call: TRBV7-9; d_call: .; j_call: TRBJ1-2; cdr3_nt: TGTGCCAGCAGCCGGGGGGGAGACTATGGCTACACCTTC; cdr3_aa: CASSRGGDYGYTF
clone_size: .; v_call: TRBV9; d_call: TRBD1; j_call: TRBJ2-5; cdr3_nt: TGTGCCAGCAGCGCCGGGACAGGGCTTTTAGAGACCCAGTACTTC; cdr3_aa: CASSAGTGLLETQYF
clone_size: .; v_call: TRBV5-4; d_call: .; j_call: TRBJ2-5; cdr3_nt: TGTGCCAGCTCCTCGGGTTTAGGGCAAGAGACCCAGTACTTC; cdr3_aa: CASSSGLGQETQYF
clone_size: .; v_call: TRBV28; d_call: TRBD1; j_call: TRBJ1-1; cdr3_nt: TGTGTCCACAGGGGAGAGAACACTGAAGCTTTCTTT; cdr3_aa: CVHRGENTEAFF
clone_size: .; v_call: TRBV28; d_call: .; j_call: TRBJ1-1; cdr3_nt: TGTGCCAGCACGACGGGGTCCACTGAAGCTTTCTTT; cdr3_aa: CASTTGSTEAFF
clone_size: .; v_call: TRBV5-1; d_call: .; j_call: TRBJ2-7; cdr3_nt: TGCGCCAGCCGAGTTTACGAGCAGTACTTC; cdr3_aa: CASRVYEQYF
clone_size: few; v_call: TRBV5-1; d_call: .; j_call: TRBJ2-2; cdr3_nt: TGCGCCACACAGCCCGGGGTTAACACCGGGGAGCTGTTTTTT; cdr3_aa: CATQPGVNTGELFF
clone_size: few; v_call: TRBV6-6; d_call: .; j_call: TRBJ1-1; cdr3_nt: TGTGCCAGCAGCCCAGGGGAGACTGAAGCTTTCTTT; cdr3_aa: CASSPGETEAFF
clone_size: .; v_call: TRBV7-2; d_call: .; j_call: TRBJ2-1; cdr3_nt: TGTGCCAGCAGCTTAGCTGGCCCGGTAGATGAGCAGTTCTTC; cdr3_aa: CASSLAGPVDEQFF